The sequence of this T cell receptor beta chain was determined in a study of OX40 agonist ivuxolimab in advanced cancers. General study points: Clonal expansion from baseline to week 6 occurred in both CD4+ and CD8+ T cells.

Using immunoSEQ multiplex PCR, the repertoire was profiled, and TCRdb retains in-frame clones only, with some absent. The sample lists tens of thousands of clones, roughly 92% seen once, with about 0.61% in the top ten. Germline V gene lookup returns CDR1 SGDLS and CDR2 YYNGEE. The CDR3 is 15 amino acids. V shed 0 bases, J shed 6 bases, and the junction held 6 bases outside the gene matches. On this clone itself: Its antigen is as yet unknown.

The sequence was obtained from an adult with an advanced solid tumor such as melanoma, head and neck, liver or kidney cancer. This sample comprised CD4+ or CD8+ T cells sorted from blood, obtained in a trial of the OX40 agonist ivuxolimab. The chain has TRBV9 and TRBJ2-1, with 7 bases fitting TRBD2. The CDR3 region has the DNA TGTGCCAGCAGCGTAGTGGTCGGGGGGTCCAATGAGCAGTTCTTC. Its protein product is CASSVVVGGSNEQFF.